The source of this T cell receptor (beta chain) is a study of T-cell memory formation after mild COVID-19. Amplification by 5'RACE using constant-segment primers produced TCR alpha and TCR beta cDNA libraries that carried sample barcodes and UMIs. TCRdb fed the 5' RACE reads into MiXCR, producing one record per CDR3 protein. The sample consists of roughly 510,000 distinct CDR3 sequences, roughly a sixth of them appearing once. Study-level results: Contracting CD8+ clones were enriched in EMRA, CD4+ mainly in CM and EM. Whereas later expanders leaned CD4+, clones contracting day 15 to 85 showed a balanced CD4/CD8 makeup. A subset of responding clones appeared in pre-infection memory, suggesting cross-reactive memory joined.

Concerning this clonotype: Its antigen is still unknown.

The trim removed 3 bases at V and 4 bases at J, leaving 1 base unmatched. Per the germline V gene, CDR1 is SEHNR and CDR2 is FQNEAQ (reference sequence). This CDR3 spans 13 amino acids. The sequence was obtained from an adult woman who had mild COVID-19 (a few samples of this study predate the infection). Cell type and time point are not known. Sequencing used PBMCs or a T cell subset sorted from them (not recorded which). The chain uses TRBV7-9 and TRBJ2-3; 7 positions agree with TRBD2. CDR3 DNA sequence: TGTGCCAGCAGCTTCGGGGGGTCAGATACGCAGTATTTT. This encodes CASSFGGSDTQYF.